One and the same sample provided the 16 T cell receptor beta chains below, sequenced in a study of cytomegalovirus exposure and HLA in healthy donors (dated by TCRdb to 2016 to 2017). Libraries were constructed by the immunoSEQ multiplex PCR assay. The multiplex PCR relied on a mix of 60 forward primers for TCR Vbeta segments and 13 reverse primers for TCR Jbeta segments. TCRdb obtained this table from immuneACCESS and retained in-frame rearrangements with V and J assigned. These tables miss some clones; where compared with another copy, unresolved V genes account for less than half of the shortfall, and the remainder is unexplained. Here the sample has 150,000 or so clones; roughly 80% occur a single time. The ten biggest clones cover about 4% of the sample. Sequenced material: PBMCs. Receptor source: a woman aged 40-49 years in good health and CMV-seronegative.

The chain joins TRBV5-6 to TRBJ2-3; weak D call: TRBD2 (6 bases). Trimming cost V 0 bases and J 4 bases, with 12 bases left between them. This CDR3 is built from 15 residues. Germline CDR1 is SGHDT and CDR2 is YYEEEE. The DNA of the CDR3 is TGTGCCAGCAGCTTGGGGGACCGCGGGGCAGATACGCAGTATTTT. Translated: CASSLGDRGADTQYF.

This rearrangement joins TRBV5-1 to TRBJ2-7; 7 bases agree with TRBD2. Per the germline V gene, CDR1 is SGHRS and CDR2 is YFSETQ. The CDR3 covers 14 residues. The V and J ends lost 3 bases and 3 bases, in that order; junction bases with no gene match: 6. CDR3 nucleotides: TGCGCCAGCAGCTCCCGCGCGGGGGACTACGAGCAGTACTTC. Translation: CASSSRAGDYEQYF.

V gene TRBV10-3 combines with J gene TRBJ2-1; 7 positions agree with TRBD2. The CDR3 loop spans 15 amino acids. CDR1 is ENHRY, CDR2 SYGVKD, per germline. J was trimmed by 6 bases and V by 3 bases; bases with no gene match: 8. The CDR3 nucleotides are TGTGCCATCAGTGATTCAGCGCGGACTAGCAATGAGCAGTTCTTC. Translated, it gives CAISDSARTSNEQFF.

This chain connects TRBV30 to TRBJ1-5, with D maybe TRBD1 (6 bases). The CDR3 is made up of 13 amino acids. The germline V gene encodes CDR1 GTSNPN and CDR2 SVGIG (reference sequence). Trimming removed 7 bases at V and 1 base at J, with 11 bases between. The CDR3 here is CASSDRSNQPQHF. The CDR3 DNA sequence: TGTGCCTCCTCGGACAGAAGCAATCAGCCCCAGCATTTT.

The chain uses TRBV6-5 and TRBJ2-3; D is perhaps TRBD1 (6 bases). Trimming took 2 bases from V and 2 from J, leaving 14 bases between them. Germline V CDR1 and CDR2: MNHEY, SVGAGI. CDR3 length: 16 residues. CDR3 protein: CASSYKAGAATDTQYF. The DNA for the CDR3 is TGTGCCAGCAGTTACAAGGCAGGGGCGGCCACAGATACGCAGTATTTT.

The chain is built from TRBV5-1 and TRBJ2-7; 8 bases map to TRBD1. This CDR3 has 15 residues. Germline values: CDR1 SGHRS, CDR2 YFSETQ. The junction had 11 bases not matched to a gene; V was cut back by 4 bases and J by 5 bases. DNA of the CDR3: TGCGCCAGCAGCCATAGAGGACAGGGCACCAACGAGCAGTACTTC. Translated: CASSHRGQGTNEQYF.

The chain joins TRBV7-6 to TRBJ1-4; D not resolved. This CDR3 region has 11 residues. Trimming took off 10 bases at V and 8 bases at J, with 11 bases between the two ends. CDR1 and CDR2 (germline): SGHVS, FNYEAQ. The CDR3 here is CAILGREKLFF. Written as DNA, the CDR3 is TGTGCCATTCTAGGCCGCGAAAAACTGTTTTTT.

The rearrangement links TRBV5-1 to TRBJ2-3; the match to TRBD1 covers 7 bases. CDR3 length: 15 residues. Germline values: CDR1 SGHRS, CDR2 YFSETQ. The trim removed 3 bases at V and 3 bases at J, leaving 7 bases unmatched. This CDR3 reads CASSSKGAHTDTQYF. As DNA, the CDR3 is TGCGCCAGCAGCTCGAAGGGGGCCCATACAGATACGCAGTATTTT.

This chain uses TRBV6-1 with TRBJ2-1, with TRBD2 matching over 10 bases. J was trimmed by 2 bases and V by 3 bases; bases with no gene match: 10. Per germline, CDR1 MNHNS and CDR2 SASEGT. This CDR3 has 18 amino acids. The DNA of the CDR3 is TGTGCCAGCAGTGATCCCAGCGGGAGGGGGGGCACCTACAATGAGCAGTTCTTC. The encoded protein is CASSDPSGRGGTYNEQFF.

CDR3 amino acids: CASSSPRTGWGTEAFF. In DNA form, the CDR3 reads TGTGCCAGCAGTTCACCAAGGACAGGGTGGGGGACTGAAGCTTTCTTT. This chain uses TRBV27 with TRBJ1-1; 8 bases line up with TRBD1. Germline assignment: CDR1 MNHEY and CDR2 SMNVEV (reference sequence). V dropped 4 bases and J dropped 5; count of bases not matched to a gene: 12. The CDR3 is 16 amino acids.

The V gene is TRBV7-2, the J gene TRBJ2-7; D not resolved. Trimming shortened V by 3 bases and J by 9 bases, and 9 bases separated the two germline ends. CDR3 length: 11 amino acids. Germline V gives CDR1 SGHTA, CDR2 FQGNSA. This CDR3 reads CASSLEYRQYF. The CDR3 nucleotides read TGTGCCAGCAGCTTGGAGTATCGGCAGTACTTC.

The chain recombines TRBV7-9 with TRBJ2-3, with 11 bases identical to TRBD2. The germline gives CDR1 SEHNR, CDR2 FQNEAQ (reference sequence). The V gene end was trimmed by 5 bases and the J gene end by 3 bases; junction bases not matched to a gene: 7. This CDR3 spans 16 amino acids. DNA for the CDR3: TGTGCCAGCAGCCAACTGGGACTAGCGGTAACAGATACGCAGTATTTT. It specifies CASSQLGLAVTDTQYF. The full variable domain, with the rest looked up from reference TRBV7-9 and TRBJ2-3, is DTGVSQNPRHKITKRGQNVTFRCDPISEHNRLYWYRQTLGQGPEFLTYFQNEAQLEKSRLLSDRFSAERPKGSFSTLEIQRTEQGDSAMYLCASSQLGLAVTDTQYFGPGTRLTVL.

Here the CDR3 DNA reads TGTGCCAGCAGTGTGGGGGGACTTCAAGAGACCCAGTACTTC. It translates to CASSVGGLQETQYF. The J gene is TRBJ2-5, the V gene TRBV2; tentative D call: TRBD2 (6 bases). V dropped 4 bases and J dropped 2 bases, with 11 bases sitting between them. The CDR3 is 14 amino acids. CDR1 is SNHLY, CDR2 FYNNEI, per germline.

The J gene is TRBJ2-7, the V gene TRBV6-1, with 12 nucleotides matching TRBD1. Germline CDR1 MNHNS, CDR2 SASEGT. CDR3 size: 13 residues. CDR3 protein: CVHPGTGGSEQYF. DNA for the CDR3: TGTGTACACCCCGGGACAGGGGGCTCCGAGCAGTACTTC.

This clone turned up a few times. The V call is TRBV6-5, the J call TRBJ2-7; 9 bases fit TRBD1. J lost 4 bases, V lost 4 bases, and 5 bases had no gene match. Looked up from germline, CDR1 is MNHEY and CDR2 is SVGAGI. This CDR3 has 14 residues. The CDR3 here is CASSFRDRAYEQYF. CDR3 sequence (DNA): TGTGCCAGCAGTTTTCGGGACAGGGCTTACGAGCAGTACTTC.

The genes are TRBV11-3 and TRBJ2-5; 12 bases align to TRBD1. V shed 4 bases and J 5 bases; nucleotides not matched to a gene: 5. Germline-derived CDR1 and CDR2 are SGHNT and YENEEA. The CDR3 spans 15 residues. This chain's CDR3 is CASSWGQGAGETQYF. The CDR3 bases are TGTGCCAGCAGCTGGGGACAGGGGGCGGGGGAGACCCAGTACTTC.